This passage covers 26 T cell receptor beta chains from one sample sequenced in a study of T cell changes during pregnancy in multiple sclerosis. Data came from immunoSEQ multiplex PCR; TCRdb stores just in-frame clones and leaves some out. The top ten clones hold 0.6% to 0.85% of a sample with about 28,000 clones, 85% to 90% of them seen once. This specimen consisted of CD4+ T cells from peripheral blood mononuclear cells, obtained in the second trimester of pregnancy. These receptors were taken from a female donor with multiple sclerosis, enrolled in a pregnancy study.

This clone was observed a single time. This chain connects TRBV18 to TRBJ1-2, with 7 bases lining up with TRBD1. V shed 3 bases, J shed 6 bases, and the junction held 4 bases outside the gene matches. CDR3 length: 13 amino acids. The germline gives CDR1 KGHSH, CDR2 LQKENI. For the CDR3, the DNA is TGTGCCAGCTCACCGCGACAGGGCGATGGCTACACCTTC. Encoded protein: CASSPRQGDGYTF.

CDR3 sequence: CASSRPGQATYEQYF. For the CDR3, the DNA is TGCGCCAGCAGCCGCCCGGGACAGGCAACCTACGAGCAGTACTTC. V usage is TRBV4-1 and J usage is TRBJ2-7; TRBD1 aligns across 8 bases. In germline, CDR1 is MGHRA, CDR2 YSYEKL. Losses at the gene ends were 4 bases for V and 2 bases for J; bases not matched to a gene: 7. This CDR3 has 15 residues.

This clone has a single count. J is TRBJ1-4 and V is TRBV11-2; 9 nucleotides agree with TRBD1. The CDR3 runs to 15 residues. The J segment lost 6 bases and the V segment lost 6 bases, leaving 8 bases of the junction unmatched. Germline loops: CDR1 SGHAT, CDR2 FQNNGV. CDR3 region: CASSPSQGAYEKLFF. DNA for the CDR3: TGTGCCAGCAGTCCCTCACAGGGGGCTTATGAAAAACTGTTTTTT.

The J gene is TRBJ2-2, the V gene TRBV5-4, with D uncertain. CDR3 size: 14 residues. V was trimmed by 4 bases and J by 2 bases, leaving 9 bases between them. Per the germline V gene, CDR1 is SGHNT and CDR2 is YYREEE (reference sequence). CDR3 residues: CASSITANTGELFF. CDR3 sequence (DNA): TGTGCCAGCAGCATAACAGCTAACACCGGGGAGCTGTTTTTT.

CDR3 sequence reads: CASSGTGTSLETQYF. CDR3 nucleotides: TGCGCCAGCAGCGGGACCGGGACTAGTCTAGAGACCCAGTACTTC. The rearrangement links TRBV5-1 to TRBJ2-5, with 8 bases aligning to TRBD2. Germline trimming cut 4 bases from V and 4 bases from J; bases unmatched to any gene: 9. Germline V gene sequence: CDR1 SGHRS, CDR2 YFSETQ. CDR3 length equals 15 residues.

The count of this clone is one. The chain combines TRBV15 with TRBJ1-1; a weak D match, TRBD1 (6 bases). Between the trimmed V and J ends, which lost 3 bases and 1 base, there was a span of 9 bases. The CDR3 is made up of 14 amino acids. Germline V gene data show CDR1 as LNHNV and CDR2 as YYDKDF (reference sequence). In nucleotides, the CDR3 is TGTGCCACCAGCAGGGACAGTAGGAACACTGAAGCTTTCTTT. Protein sequence: CATSRDSRNTEAFF.

The V gene is TRBV11-2, the J gene TRBJ2-2; D unresolved. The CDR3 is 13 residues long. From germline, CDR1 is SGHAT and CDR2 FQNNGV. Trimming took 4 bases from V and 6 from J, leaving 9 bases between them. CDR3 region: CASSSGLAGELFF. The CDR3 nucleotides read TGTGCCAGCAGCTCCGGTTTGGCCGGGGAGCTGTTTTTT.

The J gene is TRBJ1-2, the V gene TRBV27, with 10 bases that match TRBD1. V was pared by 5 bases and J by 7 bases, with 10 bases of the junction left unmatched. This CDR3 has 15 amino acids. Germline CDR1 MNHEY, CDR2 SMNVEV (reference sequence). DNA of the CDR3: TGTGCCAGCAGTCGCAGGGGGACAGGGGATCTTGGCTACACCTTC. Protein sequence: CASSRRGTGDLGYTF.

V is TRBV6-6 and J is TRBJ2-7; the D gene is possibly TRBD2 (6 bases). Per germline, CDR1 MNHNY and CDR2 SVGAGI (reference sequence). This CDR3 region has 14 residues. V was cut by 10 bases and J by 0 bases, with 16 bases left in between. CDR3 nucleotides: TGTGCCATCCGCCGGGACGGGAGCTCCTACGAGCAGTACTTC. Residues: CAIRRDGSSYEQYF.

This chain uses TRBV30 with TRBJ1-1; D may be TRBD1 (6 bases). V dropped 5 bases and J dropped 10 bases, with 20 bases sitting between them. Germline lookup yields CDR1 GTSNPN and CDR2 SVGIG (reference sequence). The CDR3 consists of 13 residues. The CDR3 loop is CAWGGRWGLGAFF. CDR3 bases: TGTGCCTGGGGTGGGCGTTGGGGGCTTGGAGCTTTCTTT.

The rearrangement links TRBV30 to TRBJ2-1; TRBD1 might be the D (6 bases). Germline V gene data show CDR1 as GTSNPN and CDR2 as SVGIG (reference sequence). V was trimmed by 5 bases and J by 6 bases, leaving 17 bases between them. This CDR3 has 14 amino acids. Written as DNA, the CDR3 is TGTGCCTGGGGGACACTTGAGAGGGCCAATGAGCAGTTCTTC. Translated: CAWGTLERANEQFF.

This clone was picked up one time. The chain couples TRBV4-3 to TRBJ2-5; TRBD1 matches at 9 bases. Germline V lookup: CDR1 LGHNA, CDR2 YSLEER. CDR3 length: 15 amino acids. The trim removed 4 bases at V and 4 bases at J, leaving 7 bases unmatched. The CDR3 coding sequence is TGCGCCAGCAGCCGTGGACAGGGGCCTCGAGAGACCCAGTACTTC. It specifies CASSRGQGPRETQYF.

This clone was recorded once. The chain joins TRBV2 to TRBJ1-6; TRBD1 is a possible D gene (6 bases). The CDR3 has 14 residues. CDR1 is SNHLY, CDR2 FYNNEI, per germline. Trimming removed 5 bases at V and 9 bases at J, with 14 bases between. CDR3 nucleotides: TGTGCCAGCAGTTCTAGGGGGTTGGGTTCACCCCTCCACTTT. Encoded protein: CASSSRGLGSPLHF.

V and J are TRBV10-3 and TRBJ1-2; TRBD1 might be the D (5 bases). CDR1 and CDR2 from the germline V gene are ENHRY and SYGVKD. The germline V and J ends were trimmed by 2 bases and 2 bases, with 15 bases remaining between them. The CDR3 contains 16 residues. Here the CDR3 DNA reads TGTGCCATCAGTGAGGGGGGGACTCGGGCCAACTATGGCTACACCTTC. It specifies CAISEGGTRANYGYTF.

The V call is TRBV5-1, the J call TRBJ2-3; no clear D gene. CDR3 size: 12 residues. The germline gives CDR1 SGHRS, CDR2 YFSETQ. The V and J ends lost 1 base and 6 bases respectively, with 6 bases between them. The CDR3 here is CASSLSQDTQYF. Here the CDR3 DNA reads TGCGCCAGCAGCTTGAGTCAGGATACGCAGTATTTT.

V is TRBV11-1 and J is TRBJ2-7; possible D gene TRBD2, 6 bases. Germline CDR1 SGHAT, CDR2 FQDESV (reference sequence). V was pared by 5 bases and J by 3 bases, with 14 bases between. The CDR3 spans 14 residues. CDR3 residues: CASSRARGNYEQYF. As DNA, the CDR3 is TGTGCCAGCAGCCGTGCACGGGGGAACTACGAGCAGTACTTC.

Points on this clone: The junction differs from germline at one of its ends, possibly a read error. J is TRBJ2-5 and V is TRBV7-7; 10 bases agree with TRBD1. Per the germline V gene, CDR1 is SSHAT and CDR2 is FNYEAQ (reference sequence). The CDR3 runs to 14 residues. The CDR3 region is CASSKGTGVETQYF. The DNA of the CDR3 is TGTGCTAGCAGCAAAGGGACAGGGGTGGAGACCCAGTACTTC.

The chain recombines TRBV29-1 with TRBJ2-7, with 8 positions matching TRBD1. The CDR3 runs to 12 residues. Germline V CDR1 and CDR2: SQVTM, ANQGSEA. Trimming took 2 bases from V and 5 from J; bases not matched to a gene: 2. The CDR3 spells CSVEQGAHEQYF. The CDR3 DNA reads as TGCAGCGTTGAACAGGGGGCCCACGAGCAGTACTTC.

The gene calls are TRBV2 and TRBJ2-3; possible D gene TRBD2, 5 bases. Germline CDR1 reads SNHLY; CDR2 reads FYNNEI. The CDR3 runs 14 residues. The V end was cut by 2 bases, the J end by 10 bases, with 16 bases between. The CDR3 loop is CASSEQLALVSQYF. For the CDR3, the DNA is TGTGCCAGCAGTGAACAGCTAGCCCTTGTTTCGCAGTATTTT.

This chain joins TRBV4-2 and TRBJ1-4; 7 positions agree with TRBD1. CDR1 is LGHNA, CDR2 YNFKEQ, per germline. The CDR3 runs 14 residues. V dropped 3 bases and J dropped 11; count of bases not matched to a gene: 9. The CDR3 DNA is TGTGCCAGCAGCCAGTCCCACAGGGGAATCAAACTGTTTTTT. It is translated as CASSQSHRGIKLFF.

The rearrangement links TRBV9 to TRBJ1-6; no reliable D call. The germline CDR1 and CDR2 sequences are SGDLS and YYNGEE. The CDR3 length is 17 residues. Trimming shortened V by 3 bases and J by 10 bases, and 23 bases separated the two germline ends. For the CDR3, the DNA is TGTGCCAGCAGCGCCTCACCAACCAGAGACGAGGGATCACCCCTCCACTTT. Translation gives CASSASPTRDEGSPLHF.

For the CDR3, the DNA is TGTGCCAGCAGCAGACAGTTACACATTCAGTACTTC. This translates into CASSRQLHIQYF. This chain connects TRBV7-2 to TRBJ2-4; maybe TRBD1 (5 bases). Germline-derived CDR1 and CDR2 are SGHTA and FQGNSA. Trimming stripped 5 bases from V and 8 bases from J, with 10 bases between. This CDR3 has 12 amino acids.

V gene TRBV7-2 combines with J gene TRBJ2-1; 11 bases are a match to TRBD2. Germline CDR1 reads SGHTA; CDR2 reads FQGNSA. This CDR3 region has 14 residues. Trimming at V came to 6 bases and at J to 2 bases, leaving 0 bases not matched to a gene. The CDR3 reads CASRTSGAYNEQFF. In nucleotides, the CDR3 is TGTGCCAGCAGGACTAGCGGGGCCTACAATGAGCAGTTCTTC.

The chain couples TRBV6-6 to TRBJ1-1; no clear D. This CDR3 comprises 14 residues. Trimming took 3 bases from V and 1 from J, leaving 9 bases between them. The germline V gene has CDR1 MNHNY and CDR2 SVGAGI (reference sequence). DNA of the CDR3: TGTGCCAGCAGTTATCTTGCAGAGAACACTGAAGCTTTCTTT. This encodes CASSYLAENTEAFF.

V gene TRBV5-6 combines with J gene TRBJ1-5; D gene ambiguous. The germline V and J ends were trimmed by 1 base and 4 bases, with 6 bases remaining between them. Per the germline V gene, CDR1 is SGHDT and CDR2 is YYEEEE. The CDR3 is made up of 13 amino acids. CDR3 protein: CASSLRENQPQHF. CDR3 bases: TGTGCCAGCAGCTTGAGAGAAAATCAGCCCCAGCATTTT.

V is TRBV7-3 and J is TRBJ1-6, with a possible D match to TRBD1 (5 bases). Germline-derived CDR1 and CDR2 are SGHTA and FQGTGA. The CDR3 spans 14 residues. V was clipped by 5 bases and J by 10 bases, with 15 bases between them. The CDR3 DNA is TGTGCCAGCAGCACCGGGACGGCGGGATCACCCCTCCACTTT. Residues: CASSTGTAGSPLHF.